This entry lists 30 T cell receptor beta chains sequenced from one sample in a study of T cells in Graves' hyperthyroidism and ophthalmopathy. TCR beta CDR3 regions were amplified from RNA transcripts. The study used the HTBI primer set for a first-round RT-PCR of the TCR CDR3. TCRdb passed the multiplex PCR reads through MiXCR, listing each CDR3 protein once. The sample yields over 700,000 distinct CDR3 sequences, roughly 40% seen once. Sequencing was done on a sample of blood. Source of these receptors: a man in his late teens or twenties with Graves' hyperthyroidism.

V usage is TRBV3-1 and J usage is TRBJ1-6; D is perhaps TRBD1 (5 bases). Germline-derived CDR1 and CDR2 are LGHDT and YNNKEL (reference sequence). V lost 0 bases to trimming and J lost 7 bases, with 10 bases between them. The CDR3 runs 15 residues. CDR3: CASSQDRKGNSPLHF. CDR3 nucleotides: TGTGCCAGCAGCCAAGATAGGAAGGGGAATTCACCCCTCCACTTT.

The V call is TRBV7-6, the J call TRBJ2-2, with 15 positions matching TRBD2. Germline CDR1 SGHVS, CDR2 FNYEAQ. The length of the CDR3 is 16 residues. The V segment lost 6 bases and the J segment 4 bases; nucleotides outside the gene matches: 3. The CDR3: CASSRTSGGVTGELFF. CDR3 DNA: TGTGCCAGCAGTCGGACTAGCGGGGGGGTCACCGGGGAGCTGTTTTTT.

This clonotype was seen repeatedly, ten times or more. The genes are TRBV20-1 and TRBJ2-7; 7 bases map to TRBD2. Looked up from germline, CDR1 is DFQATT and CDR2 is SNEGSKA (reference sequence). This CDR3 spans 14 amino acids. The CDR3 protein is CRARGGRQWYEQYF. As DNA, the CDR3 is TGCAGGGCCCGCGGGGGACGGCAATGGTACGAGCAGTACTTC.

The chain couples TRBV7-9 to TRBJ2-7; D is possibly TRBD2 (5 bases). The CDR3 has 12 residues. CDR1 is SEHNR and CDR2 is FQNEAQ in the germline V gene (reference sequence). V gave up 3 bases and J gave up 10 bases, with 13 bases separating them. The CDR3 is CASSLTGMDQYF. The CDR3 nucleotides read TGTGCCAGCAGCTTGACGGGGATGGACCAGTACTTC.

This chain uses TRBV6-5 with TRBJ2-7; D gene unclear. Trimming cost V 6 bases and J 2 bases, with 14 bases left between them. This CDR3 comprises 14 residues. Per germline, CDR1 MNHEY and CDR2 SVGAGI. CDR3 loop: CASRSSKNTYEQYF. In DNA form, the CDR3 reads TGTGCCAGCAGGAGTAGCAAGAATACCTACGAGCAGTACTTC.

Regarding this clonotype: A much more abundant neighbour one base away suggests this may be a read error. The chain recombines TRBV7-9 with TRBJ1-6; 7 positions match TRBD1. The V gene's germline CDR1 is SEHNR and CDR2 FQNEAQ (reference sequence). The junction had 8 bases not matched to a gene; V was cut back by 7 bases and J by 5 bases. The CDR3 has 15 residues. The CDR3 sequence: CASNPPGQNNSPLHF. The CDR3 region has the DNA TGTGCCAGCAACCCTCCGGGACAGAATAATTCACCCCTCCACTTT.

This clonotype was seen ten or more times. DNA of the CDR3: TGCAGCGTCGGCGGGTTAATGAACACTGAAGCTTTCTTT. As protein: CSVGGLMNTEAFF. This chain connects TRBV29-1 to TRBJ1-1; D is unresolved. V dropped 6 bases and J dropped 0 bases, with 11 bases sitting between them. Germline CDR1 SQVTM, CDR2 ANQGSEA. This CDR3 has 13 amino acids.

This clonotype was seen ten or more times. The chain has TRBV24-1 and TRBJ1-5; maybe TRBD1 (6 bases). Trimming cost V 3 bases and J 7 bases, with 9 bases left between them. Germline V gives CDR1 KGHDR, CDR2 SFDVKD. CDR3 length: 13 amino acids. The CDR3, as DNA: TGTGCCACCAGTGATCCGAGGGGGCAGCCCCAGCATTTT. Encoded protein: CATSDPRGQPQHF.

Many counts were recorded for this clonotype. V usage is TRBV19 and J usage is TRBJ1-2, with TRBD1 matching over 9 bases. The germline V gene has CDR1 LNHDA and CDR2 SQIVND (reference sequence). V trimming: 5 bases; J trimming: 8 bases; junction bases outside the gene matches: 6. The CDR3 contains 13 residues. The CDR3: CASSPRTGAGYTF. For the CDR3, the DNA is TGTGCCAGTAGTCCACGGACAGGGGCCGGCTACACCTTC.

There are many counts of this clonotype. The chain links TRBV20-1 to TRBJ1-4, with TRBD1 identical over 8 bases. Unmatched junction bases numbered 4, after V lost 3 bases and J lost 7 bases. This CDR3 has 13 amino acids. Germline V gene sequence: CDR1 DFQATT, CDR2 SNEGSKA (reference sequence). The CDR3 coding sequence is TGCAGTGCTAGGGACAGGGAAACTGAAAAACTGTTTTTT. This sequence encodes CSARDRETEKLFF.

This clonotype has only a few counts. The V gene is TRBV2, the J gene TRBJ2-3; 12 bases align to TRBD1. With 3 bases clipped from V and 2 bases from J, the junction kept 3 bases outside the gene matches. The length of the CDR3 is 16 residues. Germline V lookup: CDR1 SNHLY, CDR2 FYNNEI. This chain's CDR3 is CASSEGQGAFTDTQYF. The CDR3 DNA follows: TGTGCCAGCAGTGAGGGACAGGGGGCATTCACAGATACGCAGTATTTT. Full variable domain (rest looked up from reference TRBV2 and TRBJ2-3): EPEVTQTPSHQVTQMGQEVILRCVPISNHLYFYWYRQILGQKVEFLVSFYNNEISEKSEIFDDQFSVERPDGSNFTLKIRSTKLEDSAMYFCASSEGQGAFTDTQYFGPGTRLTVL.

The sample holds a few counts of this clonotype. DNA for the CDR3: TGCAGCGTCGGGACGCCTACAGGGAAAGAGACCCAGTACTTC. Translation gives CSVGTPTGKETQYF. This chain joins TRBV29-1 and TRBJ2-5; D is possibly TRBD1 (6 bases). Trimming removed 6 bases at V and 3 bases at J, with 17 bases between. Germline lookup yields CDR1 SQVTM and CDR2 ANQGSEA. CDR3 length: 14 residues.

The gene calls are TRBV20-1 and TRBJ2-2; possible D gene TRBD1, 5 bases. The germline V and J ends were trimmed by 3 bases and 3 bases, with 11 bases remaining between them. This CDR3 contains 14 residues. Germline V gene lookup returns CDR1 DFQATT and CDR2 SNEGSKA (reference sequence). The CDR3 DNA follows: TGCAGTGCTAGGACCCCAGGGTACACCGGGGAGCTGTTTTTT. Protein product: CSARTPGYTGELFF.

This clonotype turned up a few times. V usage is TRBV19 and J usage is TRBJ2-2; no reliable D call. V was shortened by 6 bases and J by 5 bases, with 10 bases between the two germline ends. This CDR3 is 13 amino acids long. The germline gives CDR1 LNHDA, CDR2 SQIVND (reference sequence). The CDR3 is CASRAWVTGELFF. For the CDR3, the DNA is TGTGCCAGTAGAGCCTGGGTTACCGGGGAGCTGTTTTTT.

A few counts support this clonotype. For the CDR3, the DNA is TGTGCCAGCAAAGTAAGAGGGGACTATGGCTACACCTTC. Residues: CASKVRGDYGYTF. The V call is TRBV13, the J call TRBJ1-2; TRBD1 is a possible D gene (5 bases). Germline V gives CDR1 PRHDT, CDR2 FYEKMQ (reference sequence). The CDR3 runs 13 residues. Trimming pared 7 bases from V and 3 bases from J, leaving 12 bases between.

This clonotype was counted many times. V and J are TRBV20-1 and TRBJ1-1; D remains unclear. The V end lost 7 bases, the J end lost 6 bases, and 15 bases lay between the germline ends. CDR3 length: 12 residues. Per the germline V gene, CDR1 is DFQATT and CDR2 is SNEGSKA (reference sequence). CDR3 amino acids: CSVSDDSPEAFF. The DNA of the CDR3 is TGCAGTGTCTCGGACGATTCCCCTGAAGCTTTCTTT.

The V call is TRBV4-1, the J call TRBJ2-7; D uncertain. The CDR3 is made up of 14 amino acids. V was cut by 4 bases and J by 6 bases, with 16 bases left in between. The germline gives CDR1 MGHRA, CDR2 YSYEKL. The chain's CDR3 is CASSRDTGPPEQYF. Written as DNA, the CDR3 is TGCGCCAGCAGCCGTGACACCGGCCCACCCGAGCAGTACTTC.

V and J are TRBV25-1 and TRBJ2-7; D gene ambiguous. This CDR3 is 13 amino acids long. V shed 8 bases and J shed 0 bases, with 11 bases lying between them. The germline V gene encodes CDR1 MGHDK and CDR2 SYGVNS. The CDR3 sequence is CASVARVSYEQYF. The CDR3 bases are TGTGCCAGCGTTGCCCGGGTCTCCTACGAGCAGTACTTC.

The chain uses TRBV20-1 and TRBJ2-5; D gene uncertain. V lost 4 bases and J lost 5, with 11 bases in between. Germline V gene lookup returns CDR1 DFQATT and CDR2 SNEGSKA (reference sequence). CDR3 length: 12 amino acids. DNA for the CDR3: TGCAGTGCTACTGGGCTCCCCGAGACCCAGTACTTC. Its translation: CSATGLPETQYF.

In the case of this clonotype: The junction shows a germline mismatch at one end, possibly a read error. The chain employs TRBV3-1 and TRBJ2-7; no clear D. Germline V CDR1 and CDR2: LGHDT, YNNKEL (reference sequence). CDR3 length: 13 amino acids. The CDR3 loop reads CASSQDLGRSKNF. Written as DNA, the CDR3 is TGTGCCAGCAGCCAAGATTTGGGTAGGAGCAAGAACTTC.

This clonotype was seen only a few times. J is TRBJ2-5 and V is TRBV7-2; TRBD2 agrees at 10 bases. V dropped 0 bases and J dropped 6; count of bases not matched to a gene: 4. The CDR3 totals 15 residues. The germline V gene encodes CDR1 SGHTA and CDR2 FQGNSA. CDR3 sequence reads: CASSLAASGSKTQYF. For the CDR3, the DNA is TGTGCCAGCAGCTTAGCCGCTAGCGGGAGTAAGACCCAGTACTTC.

This clonotype was picked up many times. The chain links TRBV7-9 to TRBJ1-2, with 9 bases lining up with TRBD1. The V segment lost 4 bases and the J segment 5 bases; nucleotides outside the gene matches: 5. Germline V CDR1 and CDR2: SEHNR, FQNEAQ (reference sequence). The CDR3 loop spans 14 amino acids. Written as DNA, the CDR3 is TGTGCCAGCAGCTCAACCGGGACAGGGTATGGCTACACCTTC. It is translated as CASSSTGTGYGYTF.

This clonotype was counted at least ten times. The J gene is TRBJ1-1, the V gene TRBV10-3; D may be TRBD1 (6 bases). CDR3 length: 14 amino acids. Germline lookup yields CDR1 ENHRY and CDR2 SYGVKD. With 2 bases removed from V and 4 bases from J, the gap between germline ends came to 11 bases. CDR3 in amino acids: CAISENGGGTEAFF. Here the CDR3 DNA reads TGTGCCATCAGTGAGAATGGAGGGGGCACTGAAGCTTTCTTT.

This clonotype was detected many times. V is TRBV19 and J is TRBJ2-7, with D unresolved. This CDR3 has 12 residues. The V end was cut by 2 bases, the J end by 7 bases, with 9 bases between. Germline V gives CDR1 LNHDA, CDR2 SQIVND (reference sequence). For the CDR3, the DNA is TGTGCCAGTAGTATAAGCTTGGGGGAGCAGTACTTC. This sequence encodes CASSISLGEQYF.

In the case of this clonotype: The conserved final phenylalanine or tryptophan is absent from the CDR3, which likely points to a read error. The V gene is TRBV29-1, the J gene TRBJ1-3; the D is unclear. This CDR3 has 14 residues. Germline CDR1 reads SQVTM; CDR2 reads ANQGSEA. V lost 6 bases, J lost 0 bases, and 12 bases lay in between. The CDR3 reads CSVEDGVSGNTIYL. The CDR3 DNA reads TGCAGCGTGGAGGACGGGGTCTCTGGAAACACCATATATTTG.

The chain recombines TRBV29-1 with TRBJ1-2, with D possibly TRBD1 on 6 matching bases. V lost 8 bases and J 5 bases, leaving 21 bases between the germline ends. This CDR3 region has 14 residues. CDR1 SQVTM and CDR2 ANQGSEA come from the germline V gene. CDR3 protein: CSLAGPEGGYGYTF. The CDR3 region has the DNA TGCAGCTTGGCTGGTCCCGAAGGGGGTTATGGCTACACCTTC.

Details on this clonotype: This may arise from a read error, as a much more abundant clone is one base away. The V call is TRBV2, the J call TRBJ1-5; D is undetermined. The germline V gene has CDR1 SNHLY and CDR2 FYNNEI. V gave up 11 bases and J gave up 3 bases, with 17 bases separating them. The CDR3 extends over 14 amino acids. Written as DNA, the CDR3 is TGTGCCGGCAAGGATTACGGGTCCAATCAGCCCCAGCATTTT. Amino acid sequence: CAGKDYGSNQPQHF.

This clonotype was seen just once. The germline gene is not matched at one end of the junction; a read error may be the cause. V is TRBV20-1 and J is TRBJ1-1; tentatively, D is TRBD1 (5 bases). Germline lookup yields CDR1 DFQATT and CDR2 SNEGSKA (reference sequence). The CDR3 is 13 amino acids. CDR3 nucleotide sequence: TGCAGTCCTAGCCCAGGGTCGAACACTGAAGCTTTCTTT. This gives the protein CSPSPGSNTEAFF.

This clonotype was seen ten or more times. The CDR3 DNA is TGTGCCAGCAGCACCGTCGGGAGAAACTATGGCTACACCTTC. Translation: CASSTVGRNYGYTF. The chain recombines TRBV9 with TRBJ1-2, with D hard to call. Per the germline V gene, CDR1 is SGDLS and CDR2 is YYNGEE. The germline V and J ends were trimmed by 4 bases and 2 bases, with 12 bases remaining between them. The CDR3 contains 14 residues.

The rearrangement uses TRBV15 and TRBJ1-5; D perhaps matches TRBD1 (6 bases). V was trimmed by 5 bases and J by 2 bases, leaving 13 bases between them. This CDR3 region has 15 residues. The germline V gene encodes CDR1 LNHNV and CDR2 YYDKDF (reference sequence). Here the CDR3 reads CATSSTGMGNQPQHF. The CDR3 DNA is TGTGCCACCAGCTCCACAGGGATGGGCAATCAGCCCCAGCATTTT.